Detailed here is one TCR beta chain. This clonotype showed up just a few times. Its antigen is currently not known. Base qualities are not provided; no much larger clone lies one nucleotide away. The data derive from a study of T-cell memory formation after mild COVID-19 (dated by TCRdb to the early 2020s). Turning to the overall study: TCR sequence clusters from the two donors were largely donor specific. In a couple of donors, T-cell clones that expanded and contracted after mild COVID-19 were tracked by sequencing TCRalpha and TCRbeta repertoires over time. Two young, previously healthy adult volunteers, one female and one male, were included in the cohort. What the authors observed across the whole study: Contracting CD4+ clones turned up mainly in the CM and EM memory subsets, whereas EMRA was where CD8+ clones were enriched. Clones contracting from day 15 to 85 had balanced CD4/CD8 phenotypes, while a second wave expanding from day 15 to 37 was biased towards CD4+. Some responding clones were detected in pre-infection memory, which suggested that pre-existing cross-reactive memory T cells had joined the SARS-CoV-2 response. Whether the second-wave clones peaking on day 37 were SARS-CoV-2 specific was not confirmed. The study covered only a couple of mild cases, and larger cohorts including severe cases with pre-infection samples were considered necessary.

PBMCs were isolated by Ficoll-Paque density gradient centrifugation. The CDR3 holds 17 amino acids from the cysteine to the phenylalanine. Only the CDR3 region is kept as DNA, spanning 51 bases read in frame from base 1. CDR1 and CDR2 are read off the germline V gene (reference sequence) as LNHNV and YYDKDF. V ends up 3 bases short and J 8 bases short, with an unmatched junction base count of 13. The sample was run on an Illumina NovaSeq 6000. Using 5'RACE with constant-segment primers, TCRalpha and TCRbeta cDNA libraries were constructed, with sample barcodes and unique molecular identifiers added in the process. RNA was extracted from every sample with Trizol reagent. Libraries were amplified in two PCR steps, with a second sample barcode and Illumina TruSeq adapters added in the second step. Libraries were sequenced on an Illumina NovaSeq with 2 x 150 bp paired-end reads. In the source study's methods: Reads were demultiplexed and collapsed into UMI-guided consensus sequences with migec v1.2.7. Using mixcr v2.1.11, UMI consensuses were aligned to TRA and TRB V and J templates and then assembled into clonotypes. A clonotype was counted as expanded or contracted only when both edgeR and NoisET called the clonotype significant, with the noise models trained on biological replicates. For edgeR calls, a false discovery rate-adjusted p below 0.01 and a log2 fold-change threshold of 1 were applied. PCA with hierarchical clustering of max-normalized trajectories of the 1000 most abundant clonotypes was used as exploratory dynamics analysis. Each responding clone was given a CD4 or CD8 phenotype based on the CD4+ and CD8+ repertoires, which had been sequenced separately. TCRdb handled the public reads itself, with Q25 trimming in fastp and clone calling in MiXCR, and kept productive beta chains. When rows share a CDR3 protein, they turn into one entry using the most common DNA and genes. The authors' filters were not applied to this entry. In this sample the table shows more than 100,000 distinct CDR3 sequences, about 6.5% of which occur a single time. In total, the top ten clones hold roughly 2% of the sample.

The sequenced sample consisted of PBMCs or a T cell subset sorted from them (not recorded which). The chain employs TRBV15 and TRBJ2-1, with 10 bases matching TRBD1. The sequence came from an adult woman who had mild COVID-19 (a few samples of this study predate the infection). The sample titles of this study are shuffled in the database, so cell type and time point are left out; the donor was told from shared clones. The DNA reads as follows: TGTGCCACCAGCAGGAAGCGATCCGGGACAGGGGACGATGAGCAGTTCTTC. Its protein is CATSRKRSGTGDDEQFF.